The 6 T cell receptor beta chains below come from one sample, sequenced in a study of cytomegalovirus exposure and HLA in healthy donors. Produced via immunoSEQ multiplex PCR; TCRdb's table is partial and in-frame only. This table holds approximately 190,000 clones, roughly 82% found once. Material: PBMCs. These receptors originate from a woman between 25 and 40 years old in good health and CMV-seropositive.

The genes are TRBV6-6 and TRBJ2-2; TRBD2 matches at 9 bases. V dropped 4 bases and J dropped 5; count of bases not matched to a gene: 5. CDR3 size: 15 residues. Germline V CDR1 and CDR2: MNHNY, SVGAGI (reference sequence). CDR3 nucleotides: TGTGCCAGCAGTTTTTTGACTAGCGGAACCGGGGAGCTGTTTTTT. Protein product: CASSFLTSGTGELFF.

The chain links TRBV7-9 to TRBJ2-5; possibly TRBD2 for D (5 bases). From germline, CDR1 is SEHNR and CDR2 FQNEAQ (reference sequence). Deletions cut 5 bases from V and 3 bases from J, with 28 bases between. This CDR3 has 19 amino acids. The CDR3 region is CASSRKVAKRDLSKETQYF. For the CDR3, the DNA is TGTGCCAGCAGCCGAAAAGTAGCGAAGCGCGATCTATCAAAAGAGACCCAGTACTTC.

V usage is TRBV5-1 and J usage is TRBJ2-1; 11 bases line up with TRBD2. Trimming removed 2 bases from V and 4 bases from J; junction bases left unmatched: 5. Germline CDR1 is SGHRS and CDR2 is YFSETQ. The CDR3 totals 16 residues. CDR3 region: CASSFLAGGSYNEQFF. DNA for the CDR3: TGCGCCAGCAGCTTTCTAGCGGGAGGAAGTTACAATGAGCAGTTCTTC. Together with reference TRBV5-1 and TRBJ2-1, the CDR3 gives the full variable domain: KAGVTQTPRYLIKTRGQQVTLSCSPISGHRSVSWYQQTPGQGLQFLFEYFSETQRNKGNFPGRFSGRQFSNSRSEMNVSTLELGDSALYLCASSFLAGGSYNEQFFGPGTRLTVL.

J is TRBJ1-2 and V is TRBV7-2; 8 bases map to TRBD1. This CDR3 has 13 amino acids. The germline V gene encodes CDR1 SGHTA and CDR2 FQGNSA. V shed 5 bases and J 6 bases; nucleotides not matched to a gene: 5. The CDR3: CASSTTGDHGYTF. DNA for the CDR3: TGTGCCAGCAGCACGACAGGGGATCATGGCTACACCTTC.

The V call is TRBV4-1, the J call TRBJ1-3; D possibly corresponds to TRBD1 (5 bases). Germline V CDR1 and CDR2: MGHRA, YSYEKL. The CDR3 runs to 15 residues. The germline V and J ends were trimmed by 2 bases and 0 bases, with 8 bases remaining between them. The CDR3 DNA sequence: TGCGCCAGCAGCCAAATCACAGGCTCTGGAAACACCATATATTTT. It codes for CASSQITGSGNTIYF.

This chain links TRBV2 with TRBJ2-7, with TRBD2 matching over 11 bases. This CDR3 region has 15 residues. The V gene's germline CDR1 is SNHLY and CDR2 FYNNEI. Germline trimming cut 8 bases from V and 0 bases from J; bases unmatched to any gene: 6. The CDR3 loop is CASRFGTSGSYEQYF. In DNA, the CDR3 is TGTGCCAGCCGGTTTGGGACTAGCGGCTCCTACGAGCAGTACTTC.